The 3 T cell receptor beta chains given below trace back to one sample, sequenced in a study of shared clonotypes between healthy human individuals. Generated by immunoSEQ multiplex PCR, the TCRdb table keeps only in-frame clones and is missing some. The sample shows approximately 810,000 clones, approximately 92% of them seen only once. The naive CD8 population came from CD45RO-negative cells selected for CCR7, without terminally differentiated effector memory CD45RA+ cells. The sequencing input was naive CD8+ T cells sorted from blood. These receptors originate from a man younger than 45 in good health.

The gene calls are TRBV10-1 and TRBJ2-2; TRBD2 might be the D (6 bases). This CDR3 has 16 residues. The V and J ends lost 5 bases and 3 bases respectively, with 16 bases between them. Germline CDR1 reads WNHNN; CDR2 reads SYGVQD (reference sequence). The CDR3 is CASSRGPWRDTGELFF. The CDR3 DNA follows: TGCGCCAGCAGTCGAGGACCGTGGAGGGACACCGGGGAGCTGTTTTTT.

This clone was recorded only once. This chain uses TRBV5-4 with TRBJ1-2, with a weak D call TRBD1 (5 bases). The V gene lost 3 bases and the J gene lost 4 bases, with 16 bases spanning the gap. The CDR3 loop spans 15 amino acids. Germline values: CDR1 SGHNT, CDR2 YYREEE (reference sequence). Here the CDR3 reads CASSSDSIRIYGYTF. DNA of the CDR3: TGTGCCAGCAGCTCAGACAGTATTCGGATCTATGGCTACACCTTC.

This CDR3 is CASSLAPSSYNEQFF. CDR3 DNA: TGTGCCAGCAGCTTAGCCCCGAGCTCCTACAATGAGCAGTTCTTC. The gene calls are TRBV11-3 and TRBJ2-1; D remains ambiguous. The CDR3 has 15 residues. The V gene lost 1 base and the J gene lost 0 bases, with 7 bases spanning the gap. Germline CDR1 reads SGHNT; CDR2 reads YENEEA.